These T cell receptor beta chains were read from a single sample in a study of T-cell memory formation after mild COVID-19. TCRdb re-called the 5' RACE reads through MiXCR, storing one row per CDR3 protein. The table has a few hundred thousand distinct CDR3 sequences, 16% seen once. Material: PBMCs or a T cell subset sorted from them (not recorded which). These receptors all stem from a man aged 18 to 29 who had mild COVID-19 (a few samples of this study predate the infection). Cell type and time point are not known. Each CDR3 is given with its conserved first and last residue. A row's size may be missing; if present it is once, few, many or a size class.

cdr3_length,v_call,clone_size,cdr3_aa
15,TRBV5-1,many,CASSLAGPDTGELFF
14,TRBV12-3/TRBV12-4,few,CASSLAGRVNEQFF
16,TRBV4-1,few,CASSQDPSGNSHGYTF
13,TRBV7-3,few,CASSSGPEEGYTF
16,TRBV20-1,NA,CSARDPRGGSYNEQFF
14,TRBV20-1,NA,CSARPGTPTNIQYF
14,TRBV18,few,CASSREQIYNEQFF
16,TRBV20-1,NA,CSSLRLVSGGAHEQFF
16,TRBV5-4,few,CASSQGLARSAETQYF
13,TRBV27,few,CASSLSRQTEAFF
19,TRBV12-3/TRBV12-4,few,CASSFGSTSGYSGANVLTF
16,TRBV5-1,few,CASSLQTSGGVNEQFF
15,TRBV20-1,few,CSAGGGTGIGYGYTF
14,TRBV20-1,few,CSARARGSTDTQYF
13,TRBV20-1,NA,CSARQGGYYGYTF
12,TRBV28,NA,CASMDLNTEAFF
15,TRBV12-3/TRBV12-4,NA,CASRTLAGVTDTQYF
15,TRBV7-2,few,CASSSTSGSPDTQYF
13,TRBV9,few,CASSALWENTIYF
16,TRBV12-3/TRBV12-4,few,CASSLSPWGAKNIQYF
13,TRBV20-1,NA,CSAREQGHYGYTF
12,TRBV20-1,NA,CSAKVGDQPQHF
16,TRBV28,NA,CASSRTLRGGVDEQFF
12,TRBV5-4,few,CASSLSQNEQFF
15,TRBV7-2,many,CASTQQLSSYNEQFF
14,TRBV3-1,NA,CASSQAWSNQPQHF
15,TRBV19,NA,CASSIQGGSYNEQFF
16,TRBV5-1,few,CASRSGGVVPYNEQFF
15,TRBV6-5,NA,CASSYSGSGNQPQHF